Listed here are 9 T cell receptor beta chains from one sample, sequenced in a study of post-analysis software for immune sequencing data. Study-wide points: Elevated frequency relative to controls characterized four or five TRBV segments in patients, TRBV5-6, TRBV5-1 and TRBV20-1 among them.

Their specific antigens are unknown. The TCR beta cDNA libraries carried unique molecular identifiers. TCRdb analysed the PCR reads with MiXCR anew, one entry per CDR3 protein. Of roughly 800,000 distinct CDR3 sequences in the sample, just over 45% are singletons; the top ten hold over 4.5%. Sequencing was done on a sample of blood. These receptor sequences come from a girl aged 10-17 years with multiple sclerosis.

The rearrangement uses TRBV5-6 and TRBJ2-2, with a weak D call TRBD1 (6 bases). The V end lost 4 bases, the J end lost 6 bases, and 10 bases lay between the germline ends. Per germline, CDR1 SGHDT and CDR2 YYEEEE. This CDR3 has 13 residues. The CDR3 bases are TGTGCCAGCAGCCAACAGGGCGCCGGGGAGCTGTTTTTT. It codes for CASSQQGAGELFF.

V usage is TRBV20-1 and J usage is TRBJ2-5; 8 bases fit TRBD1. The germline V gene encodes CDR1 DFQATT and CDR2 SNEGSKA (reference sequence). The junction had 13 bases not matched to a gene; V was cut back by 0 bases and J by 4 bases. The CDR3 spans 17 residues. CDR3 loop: CSARERPGQGYGETQYF. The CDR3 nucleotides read TGCAGTGCTAGAGAGCGGCCCGGACAGGGTTATGGAGAGACCCAGTACTTC.

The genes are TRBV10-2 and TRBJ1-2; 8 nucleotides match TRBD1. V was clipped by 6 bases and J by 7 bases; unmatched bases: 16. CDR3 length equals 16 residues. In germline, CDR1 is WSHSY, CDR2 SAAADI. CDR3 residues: CASRGNGPQGVGGYTF. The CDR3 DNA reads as TGCGCCAGCAGGGGCAACGGGCCACAGGGGGTTGGTGGCTACACCTTC.

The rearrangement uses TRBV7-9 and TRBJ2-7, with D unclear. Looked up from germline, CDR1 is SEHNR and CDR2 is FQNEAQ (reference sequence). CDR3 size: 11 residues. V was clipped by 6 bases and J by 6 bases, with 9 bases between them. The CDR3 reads CASSPSVEQYF. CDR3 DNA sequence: TGTGCCAGCAGTCCATCCGTCGAGCAGTACTTC.

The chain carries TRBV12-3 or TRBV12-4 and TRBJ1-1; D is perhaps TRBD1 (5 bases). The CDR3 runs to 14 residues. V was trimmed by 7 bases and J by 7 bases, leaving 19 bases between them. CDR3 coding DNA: TGTGCCAGCACCCCCAGGGCTTCCCCCGTTGAAGCTTTCTTT. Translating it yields CASTPRASPVEAFF.

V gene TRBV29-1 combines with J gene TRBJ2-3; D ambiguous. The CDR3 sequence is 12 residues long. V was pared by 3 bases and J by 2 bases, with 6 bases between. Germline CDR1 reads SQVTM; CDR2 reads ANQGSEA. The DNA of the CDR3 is TGCAGCGTTGATGGAGCCACAGATACGCAGTATTTT. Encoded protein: CSVDGATDTQYF.

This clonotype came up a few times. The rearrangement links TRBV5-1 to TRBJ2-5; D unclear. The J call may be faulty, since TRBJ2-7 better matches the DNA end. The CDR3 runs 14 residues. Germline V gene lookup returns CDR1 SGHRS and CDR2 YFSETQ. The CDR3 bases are TGCGCCAGCAGCTCTAACGTTCGAGAGGTCGAGCAGTACTTC. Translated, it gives CASSSNVREVEQYF.

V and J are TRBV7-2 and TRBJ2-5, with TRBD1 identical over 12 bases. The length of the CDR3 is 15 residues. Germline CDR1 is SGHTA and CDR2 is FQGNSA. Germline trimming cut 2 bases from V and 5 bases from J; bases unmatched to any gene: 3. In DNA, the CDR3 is TGTGCCAGCAGCTTATGGGACAGGGGGCCGGAGACCCAGTACTTC. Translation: CASSLWDRGPETQYF.

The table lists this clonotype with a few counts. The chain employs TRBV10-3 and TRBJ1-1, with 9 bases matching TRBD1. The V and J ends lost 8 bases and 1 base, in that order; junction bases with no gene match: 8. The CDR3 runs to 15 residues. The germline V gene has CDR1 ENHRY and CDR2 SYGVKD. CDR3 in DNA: TGTGCCATCCGGGACAGGGCCAGTGGGAACACTGAAGCTTTCTTT. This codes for CAIRDRASGNTEAFF.